The clone carrying this T cell receptor beta chain has only a few counts. Its antigen is still unknown. Germline assignment: CDR1 SGDLS and CDR2 YYNGEE. Trimming removed 4 bases from V and 2 bases from J; junction bases left unmatched: 12. CDR3 length: 17 amino acids. TCRdb analysed the 5' RACE reads with MiXCR anew, one entry per CDR3 protein. The repertoire holds around 300,000 distinct CDR3 sequences, with approximately 14% as singletons. This entry belongs to a study of T-cell memory formation after mild COVID-19. Broader study findings: Unconfirmed was the SARS-CoV-2 specificity of second-wave clones that peaked on day 37. Contracting clones localized mainly to CM and EM when CD4+ and mainly to EMRA when CD8+.

The sample taken for sequencing was PBMCs or a T cell subset sorted from them (not recorded which). The origin of this receptor is a man aged 18 to 35 who had mild COVID-19 (a few samples of this study predate the infection). Cell type and time point are not known. The chain employs TRBV9 and TRBJ1-5; 7 positions match TRBD1. This chain's CDR3 is CASSPRGDRVGNQPQHF. CDR3 coding DNA: TGTGCCAGCAGCCCCCGAGGAGACAGGGTTGGCAATCAGCCCCAGCATTTT.